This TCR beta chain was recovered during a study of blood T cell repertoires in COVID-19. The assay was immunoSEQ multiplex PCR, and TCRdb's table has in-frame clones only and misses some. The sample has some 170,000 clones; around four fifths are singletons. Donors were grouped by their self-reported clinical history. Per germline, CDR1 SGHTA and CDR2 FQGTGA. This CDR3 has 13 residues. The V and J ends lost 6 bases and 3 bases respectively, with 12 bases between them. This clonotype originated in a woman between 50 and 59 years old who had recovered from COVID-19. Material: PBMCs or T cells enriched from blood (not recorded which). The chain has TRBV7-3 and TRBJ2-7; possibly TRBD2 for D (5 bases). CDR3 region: CASSLGRDYEQYF. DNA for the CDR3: TGTGCCAGCAGTCTAGGGAGAGACTACGAGCAGTACTTC.